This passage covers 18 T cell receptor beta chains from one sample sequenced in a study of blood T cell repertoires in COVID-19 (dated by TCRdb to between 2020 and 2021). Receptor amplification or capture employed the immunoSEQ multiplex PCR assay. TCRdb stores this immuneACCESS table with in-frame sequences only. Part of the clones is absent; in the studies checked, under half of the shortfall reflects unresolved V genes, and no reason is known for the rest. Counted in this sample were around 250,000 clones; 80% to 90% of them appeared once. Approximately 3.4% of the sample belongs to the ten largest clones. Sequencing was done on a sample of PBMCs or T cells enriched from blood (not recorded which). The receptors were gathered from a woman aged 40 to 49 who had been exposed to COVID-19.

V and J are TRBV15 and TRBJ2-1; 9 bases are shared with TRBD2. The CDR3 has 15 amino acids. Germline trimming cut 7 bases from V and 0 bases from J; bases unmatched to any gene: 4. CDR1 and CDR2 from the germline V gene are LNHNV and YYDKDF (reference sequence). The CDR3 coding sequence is TGTGCCACCACCAGCGGGGGGAGCTCCTACAATGAGCAGTTCTTC. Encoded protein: CATTSGGSSYNEQFF. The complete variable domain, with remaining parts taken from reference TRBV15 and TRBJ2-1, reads DAMVIQNPRYQVTQFGKPVTLSCSQTLNHNVMYWYQQKSSQAPKLLFHYYDKDFNNEADTPDNFQSRRPNTSFCFLDIRSPGLGDTAMYLCATTSGGSSYNEQFFGPGTRLTVL.

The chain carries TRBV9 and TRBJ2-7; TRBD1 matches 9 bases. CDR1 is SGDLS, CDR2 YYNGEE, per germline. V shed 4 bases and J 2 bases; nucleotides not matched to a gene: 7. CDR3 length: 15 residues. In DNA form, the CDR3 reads TGTGCCAGCAGCCGTGGACAGGGGACCCCCTACGAGCAGTACTTC. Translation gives CASSRGQGTPYEQYF.

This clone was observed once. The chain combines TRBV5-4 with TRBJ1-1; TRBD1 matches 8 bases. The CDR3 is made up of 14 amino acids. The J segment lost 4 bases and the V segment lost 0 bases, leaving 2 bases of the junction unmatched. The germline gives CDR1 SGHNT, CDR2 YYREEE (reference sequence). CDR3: CASSLGTGGTEAFF. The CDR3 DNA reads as TGTGCCAGCAGCTTGGGAACAGGGGGCACTGAAGCTTTCTTT.

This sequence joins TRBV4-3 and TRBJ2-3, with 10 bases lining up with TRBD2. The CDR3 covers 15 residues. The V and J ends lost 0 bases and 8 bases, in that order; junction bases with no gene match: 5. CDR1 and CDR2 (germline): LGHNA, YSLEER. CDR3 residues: CASSQELAGPATQYF. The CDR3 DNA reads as TGCGCCAGCAGCCAAGAACTAGCGGGGCCAGCTACGCAGTATTTT.

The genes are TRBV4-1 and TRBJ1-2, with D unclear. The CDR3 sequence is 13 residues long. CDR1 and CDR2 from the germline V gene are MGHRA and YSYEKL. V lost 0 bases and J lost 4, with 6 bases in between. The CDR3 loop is CASSQESVYGYTF. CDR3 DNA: TGCGCCAGCAGCCAAGAGTCAGTCTATGGCTACACCTTC.

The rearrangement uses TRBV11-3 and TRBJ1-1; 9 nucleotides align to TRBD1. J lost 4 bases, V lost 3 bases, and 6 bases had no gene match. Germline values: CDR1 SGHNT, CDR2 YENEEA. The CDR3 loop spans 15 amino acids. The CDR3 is CASSFSGQGPTEAFF. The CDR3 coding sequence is TGTGCCAGCAGCTTCTCGGGACAGGGTCCCACTGAAGCTTTCTTT.

The DNA of the CDR3 is TGTGCCGGGAGCGACAGGGTTGCCGGCAATCAGCCCCAGCATTTT. As protein: CAGSDRVAGNQPQHF. J is TRBJ1-5 and V is TRBV28; 7 nucleotides line up with TRBD1. Germline CDR1 reads MDHEN; CDR2 reads SYDVKM. V lost 11 bases to trimming and J lost 2 bases; unmatched junction nucleotides: 12. This CDR3 is built from 15 residues.

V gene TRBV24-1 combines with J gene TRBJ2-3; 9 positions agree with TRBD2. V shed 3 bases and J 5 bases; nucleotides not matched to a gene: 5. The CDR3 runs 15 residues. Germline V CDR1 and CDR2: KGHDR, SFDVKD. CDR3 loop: CATSDSQTSGDTQYF. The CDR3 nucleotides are TGTGCCACCAGTGATAGCCAGACTAGCGGAGATACGCAGTATTTT.

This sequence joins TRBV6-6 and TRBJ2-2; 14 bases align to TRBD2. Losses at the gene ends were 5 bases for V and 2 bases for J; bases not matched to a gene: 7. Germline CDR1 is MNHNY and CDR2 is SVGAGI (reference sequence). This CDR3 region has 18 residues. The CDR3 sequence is CASSRLAGGRSNTGELFF. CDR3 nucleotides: TGTGCCAGCAGTCGACTAGCGGGGGGGCGATCAAACACCGGGGAGCTGTTTTTT.

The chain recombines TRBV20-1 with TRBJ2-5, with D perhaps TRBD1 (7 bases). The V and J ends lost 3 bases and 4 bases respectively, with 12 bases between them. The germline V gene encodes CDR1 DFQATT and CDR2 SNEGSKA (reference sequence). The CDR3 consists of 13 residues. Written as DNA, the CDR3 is TGCAGTGCTAGTAGGCAGGGGGGAGAGACCCAGTACTTC. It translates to CSASRQGGETQYF.

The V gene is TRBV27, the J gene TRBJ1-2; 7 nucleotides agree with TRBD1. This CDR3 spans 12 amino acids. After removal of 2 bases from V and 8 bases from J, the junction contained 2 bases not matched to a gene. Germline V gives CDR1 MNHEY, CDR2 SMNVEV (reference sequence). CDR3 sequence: CASSLTGAGYTF. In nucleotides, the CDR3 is TGTGCCAGCAGTTTAACAGGGGCAGGCTACACCTTC.

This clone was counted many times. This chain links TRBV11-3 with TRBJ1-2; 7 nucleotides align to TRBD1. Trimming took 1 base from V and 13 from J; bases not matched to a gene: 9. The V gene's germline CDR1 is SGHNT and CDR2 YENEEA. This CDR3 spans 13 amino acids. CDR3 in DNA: TGTGCCAGCAGCTTAGTTGTTTCGACAGGGTCCACCTTC. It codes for CASSLVVSTGSTF.

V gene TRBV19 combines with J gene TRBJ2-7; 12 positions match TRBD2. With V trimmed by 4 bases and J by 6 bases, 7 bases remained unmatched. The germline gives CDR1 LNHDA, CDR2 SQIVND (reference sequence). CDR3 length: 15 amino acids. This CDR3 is CASSTRTSGDLEQYF. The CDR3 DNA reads TGTGCCAGTAGTACTCGGACTAGCGGGGATCTCGAGCAGTACTTC. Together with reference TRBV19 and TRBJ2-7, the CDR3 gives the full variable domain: DGGITQSPKYLFRKEGQNVTLSCEQNLNHDAMYWYRQDPGQGLRLIYYSQIVNDFQKGDIAEGYSVSREKKESFPLTVTSAQKNPTAFYLCASSTRTSGDLEQYFGPGTRLTVT.

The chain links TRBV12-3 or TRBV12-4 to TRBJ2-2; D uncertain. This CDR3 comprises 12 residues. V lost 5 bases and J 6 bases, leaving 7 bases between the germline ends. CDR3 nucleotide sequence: TGTGCCAGCAGTAGCTTCTCCGGGGAGCTGTTTTTT. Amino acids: CASSSFSGELFF.

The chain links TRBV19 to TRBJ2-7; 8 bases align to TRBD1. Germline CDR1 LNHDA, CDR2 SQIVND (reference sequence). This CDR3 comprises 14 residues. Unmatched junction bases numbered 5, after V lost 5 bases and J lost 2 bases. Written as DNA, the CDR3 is TGTGCCAGTAGTCTAACGGACAGGGCCTACGAGCAGTACTTC. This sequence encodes CASSLTDRAYEQYF.

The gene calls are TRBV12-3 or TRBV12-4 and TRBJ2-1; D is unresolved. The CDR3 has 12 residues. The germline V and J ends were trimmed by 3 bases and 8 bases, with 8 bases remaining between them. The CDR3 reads CASSFTIHEQFF. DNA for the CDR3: TGTGCCAGCAGTTTTACTATACATGAGCAGTTCTTC.

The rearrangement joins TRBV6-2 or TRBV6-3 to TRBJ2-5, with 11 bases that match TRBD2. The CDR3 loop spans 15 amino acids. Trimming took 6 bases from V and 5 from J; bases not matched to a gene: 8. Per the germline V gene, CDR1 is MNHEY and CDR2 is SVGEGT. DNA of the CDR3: TGTGCCAGCAGCCGGGCTAGCGGGGGGACGGAGACCCAGTACTTC. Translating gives CASSRASGGTETQYF.

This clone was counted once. The CDR3 DNA follows: TGTGCCAGCAGTCAGACAGGGTACTTTAGCAATCAGCCCCAGCATTTT. This gives the protein CASSQTGYFSNQPQHF. The chain is built from TRBV27 and TRBJ1-5, with 7 positions matching TRBD1. CDR3 length equals 16 residues. Trimming cost V 5 bases and J 0 bases; bases outside gene matches: 7. Per germline, CDR1 MNHEY and CDR2 SMNVEV (reference sequence).